The sample holds a few counts of the clone carrying this T cell receptor (beta chain). What it binds is unknown. The data stem from a study of T cells in Graves' hyperthyroidism and ophthalmopathy. Study-wide points: Stable hyperthyroidism was told apart from ophthalmopathy by a model built on 13 V-J features.

Germline CDR1 is PRHDT and CDR2 is FYEKMQ (reference sequence). V was shortened by 0 bases and J by 8 bases, with 10 bases between the two germline ends. The CDR3 runs 13 residues. Ophthalmopathy cases met thresholds of Clinical Activity Score at least 3, NOSPECS grade at least 4 and duration under 3 months. Researchers barred patients who had uncontrolled infection, other autoimmune disease, pregnancy or lactation. The TCR beta CDR3 regions underwent amplification using RNA transcripts as the source. When the TCR CDR3 underwent first-round RT-PCR, the HTBI primer set was used. In TCRdb, the multiplex PCR reads were re-called with MiXCR into one record per CDR3 protein. Of about 530,000 distinct CDR3 sequences listed, approximately 17% are singletons.

The rearrangement links TRBV13 to TRBJ1-2, with D unresolved. The specimen sequenced was blood. This TCR was recovered from a woman under 30 with Graves' ophthalmopathy. This CDR3 is CASSLGLEGGYTF. The CDR3 bases are TGTGCCAGCAGCTTAGGTTTGGAGGGAGGCTACACCTTC.